These 7 T cell receptor beta chains were all obtained from the same sample, sequenced in a study of blood T cell repertoires in COVID-19. The table came from immunoSEQ multiplex PCR; TCRdb's copy has only in-frame clones and leaves some out. Of more than 250,000 clones listed, 70% to 90% are singletons. The sample comprised PBMCs or T cells enriched from blood (not recorded which). The source of these receptors is a woman between 40 and 55 years old with acute COVID-19.

This chain joins TRBV18 and TRBJ1-5; D gene uncertain. Trimming shortened V by 2 bases and J by 5 bases, and 10 bases separated the two germline ends. The CDR3 is 14 amino acids. Germline V gene sequence: CDR1 KGHSH, CDR2 LQKENI. The CDR3 coding sequence is TGTGCCAGCTCACCAGGGCAGGATTATCAGCCCCAGCATTTT. As protein: CASSPGQDYQPQHF.

The count of this clone is one. V usage is TRBV28 and J usage is TRBJ1-6; D gene unclear. CDR3 length: 18 residues. Trimming left V 6 bases short and J 0 bases short, with 18 bases between. Germline V lookup: CDR1 MDHEN, CDR2 SYDVKM. CDR3 DNA: TGTGCCAGCAGCTCCGGAGGCAGGACGAGCTCCTATAATTCACCCCTCCACTTT. Amino acids: CASSSGGRTSSYNSPLHF.

The chain uses TRBV18 and TRBJ2-7, with 11 bases lining up with TRBD1. J lost 4 bases, V lost 3 bases, and 8 bases had no gene match. CDR1 and CDR2 (germline): KGHSH, LQKENI. This CDR3 comprises 16 residues. CDR3 amino acids: CASSPRGTGGTYEQYF. The CDR3 coding sequence is TGTGCCAGCTCACCGCGGGGGACAGGGGGGACGTACGAGCAGTACTTC.

This sequence joins TRBV5-1 and TRBJ2-3, with 8 bases lining up with TRBD2. There are 15 residues in the CDR3. The V segment lost 2 bases and the J segment 1 base; nucleotides outside the gene matches: 3. CDR1 SGHRS and CDR2 YFSETQ come from the germline V gene. The CDR3, as DNA: TGCGCCAGCAGCTTTTTAGCGGGACGCACAGATACGCAGTATTTT. It is translated as CASSFLAGRTDTQYF.

This chain uses TRBV19 with TRBJ2-7; D gene ambiguous. V lost 4 bases to trimming and J lost 6 bases, with 13 bases between them. The V gene's germline CDR1 is LNHDA and CDR2 SQIVND (reference sequence). The CDR3 sequence is 13 residues long. This chain's CDR3 is CASSTRLVPEQYF. The CDR3 DNA reads as TGTGCCAGTAGTACCCGCCTAGTTCCCGAGCAGTACTTC.

The chain joins TRBV9 to TRBJ2-2; D might be TRBD2 (5 bases). From germline, CDR1 is SGDLS and CDR2 YYNGEE. This CDR3 contains 15 residues. The V gene lost 5 bases and the J gene lost 0 bases, with 11 bases spanning the gap. The CDR3 region is CASSSSGANTGELFF. In DNA, the CDR3 is TGTGCCAGCAGTTCAAGCGGTGCGAACACCGGGGAGCTGTTTTTT.

The rearrangement joins TRBV3-1 (or the pseudogene TRBV3-2) to TRBJ2-5, with 10 bases lining up with TRBD2. Germline CDR1 reads LGHDT; CDR2 reads YNNKEL (reference sequence). This CDR3 comprises 16 residues. Trimming removed 0 bases from V and 7 bases from J; junction bases left unmatched: 8. In DNA form, the CDR3 reads TGTGCCAGCAGCCAAGATTGGGCTAGCGGGAGTGGGACCCAGTACTTC. Protein: CASSQDWASGSGTQYF.